These 27 T cell receptor beta chains were sequenced from one sample in a study of STAT5B mutations in CD4+ large granular lymphocyte leukemia. Only in-frame clones appear in the TCRdb table, and some are missing; sequencing was by immunoSEQ multiplex PCR. The data show roughly 32,000 clones, with about 71% seen just once and roughly 2% held by the top ten. Material: CD4+ T cells from blood buffy coats. The receptor set was obtained from a human donor in good health.

The chain has TRBV5-1 and TRBJ1-3; 9 bases are a match to TRBD1. This CDR3 spans 17 amino acids. Losses at the gene ends were 4 bases for V and 0 bases for J; bases not matched to a gene: 8. CDR1 and CDR2 (germline): SGHRS, YFSETQ. The CDR3 protein is CASSRGQGVNSGNTIYF. Written as DNA, the CDR3 is TGCGCCAGCAGCAGGGGACAGGGTGTAAACTCTGGAAACACCATATATTTT.

V and J are TRBV27 and TRBJ1-5, with D possibly matching TRBD1 (6 bases). Germline V gives CDR1 MNHEY, CDR2 SMNVEV (reference sequence). The ends were cut back, 5 bases at V and 0 bases at J, with 14 bases in the middle. The CDR3 loop spans 16 amino acids. CDR3 sequence: CASSKVAGVSNQPQHF. DNA for the CDR3: TGTGCCAGCAGTAAAGTGGCAGGGGTTAGCAATCAGCCCCAGCATTTT.

The chain couples TRBV6-5 to TRBJ2-1; D not resolved. The V and J ends lost 6 bases and 8 bases respectively, with 11 bases between them. This CDR3 has 12 amino acids. Per the germline V gene, CDR1 is MNHEY and CDR2 is SVGAGI. The CDR3 DNA is TGTGCCAGCAGCCCCGCAGGATATGAGCAGTTCTTC. Translated: CASSPAGYEQFF.

The V and J genes are TRBV28 and TRBJ1-1; TRBD1 is a possible D gene (6 bases). The germline V and J ends were trimmed by 5 bases and 8 bases, with 21 bases remaining between them. The germline gives CDR1 MDHEN, CDR2 SYDVKM. This CDR3 has 15 amino acids. The CDR3 DNA follows: TGTGCCAGCAGTCCCCGGGGGGGCCAACCTTCGGAAGCTTTCTTT. Translated, it gives CASSPRGGQPSEAFF.

This clone has more than one count but fewer than ten. This chain's CDR3 is CASRPDRDYGYTF. In DNA, the CDR3 is TGTGCCAGTAGACCGGACAGGGACTATGGCTACACCTTC. The chain recombines TRBV19 with TRBJ1-2; 8 bases fit TRBD1. The CDR3 spans 13 residues. Germline assignment: CDR1 LNHDA and CDR2 SQIVND (reference sequence). Losses at the gene ends were 6 bases for V and 3 bases for J; bases not matched to a gene: 3.

The V call is TRBV5-4, the J call TRBJ1-6, with D unclear. The CDR3 runs to 14 residues. Trimming stripped 2 bases from V and 6 bases from J, with 9 bases between. Germline CDR1 SGHNT, CDR2 YYREEE (reference sequence). CDR3 residues: CASSFKPTNSPLHF. The CDR3 DNA follows: TGTGCCAGCAGCTTCAAACCGACTAATTCACCCCTCCACTTT.

V usage is TRBV7-3 and J usage is TRBJ2-5; D is uncertain. This CDR3 comprises 16 residues. With 2 bases removed from V and 5 bases from J, the gap between germline ends came to 18 bases. Germline CDR1 is SGHTA and CDR2 is FQGTGA. The CDR3 DNA reads TGTGCCAGCAGCTTATCCCATATTGGCAGTAGGGAGACCCAGTACTTC. Protein: CASSLSHIGSRETQYF.

This clone was observed a handful of times. The chain is built from TRBV7-2 and TRBJ2-1; 14 positions match TRBD2. Germline assignment: CDR1 SGHTA and CDR2 FQGNSA. With 3 bases clipped from V and 6 bases from J, the junction kept 1 base outside the gene matches. The CDR3 covers 15 residues. The CDR3 DNA sequence: TGTGCCAGCAGCTTGGGACTAGCGGGGGTCAATGAGCAGTTCTTC. This codes for CASSLGLAGVNEQFF.

The chain links TRBV9 to TRBJ1-2; 7 bases agree with TRBD1. This CDR3 contains 12 residues. Germline CDR1 and CDR2: SGDLS and YYNGEE. After removal of 4 bases from V and 7 bases from J, the junction contained 4 bases not matched to a gene. The CDR3 spells CASSPRQGGYTF. The CDR3 DNA reads TGTGCCAGCAGCCCTCGACAGGGTGGCTACACCTTC.

This clone has just a few counts. This sequence joins TRBV6-9 and TRBJ1-1; perhaps TRBD1 as D (6 bases). The V gene's germline CDR1 is MNHGY and CDR2 SVAAGI. Deletions cut 6 bases from V and 1 base from J, with 24 bases between. The CDR3 loop spans 18 amino acids. In DNA, the CDR3 is TGTGCCAGCAGCCTATCCTCCGGGAAGGGGGAAGGGAACACTGAAGCTTTCTTT. Protein: CASSLSSGKGEGNTEAFF.

The chain links TRBV6-5 to TRBJ2-7; TRBD2 aligns across 10 bases. CDR1 is MNHEY, CDR2 SVGAGI, per germline. Germline trimming cut 7 bases from V and 3 bases from J; bases unmatched to any gene: 9. The CDR3 totals 15 residues. CDR3 nucleotides: TGTGCCAGCACACCCCCGAGCGGGGGGGACTACGAGCAGTACTTC. Its protein product is CASTPPSGGDYEQYF.

This clone appeared a few times. This chain links TRBV14 with TRBJ1-2; tentative D call: TRBD1 (5 bases). Looked up from germline, CDR1 is SGHDN and CDR2 is FVKESK. CDR3 length: 14 residues. Trimming left V 4 bases short and J 7 bases short, with 16 bases between. The CDR3 DNA follows: TGTGCCAGCAGCCCCCGAAGGGAAGGGACTGGCTACACCTTC. Protein product: CASSPRREGTGYTF.

This rearrangement joins TRBV6-6 to TRBJ2-7, with TRBD1 identical over 8 bases. The V segment lost 0 bases and the J segment 3 bases; nucleotides outside the gene matches: 4. This CDR3 region has 15 residues. CDR1 is MNHNY and CDR2 is SVGAGI in the germline V gene (reference sequence). The CDR3: CASSYSGTGLYEQYF. CDR3 bases: TGTGCCAGCAGTTACTCCGGGACAGGACTCTACGAGCAGTACTTC.

This clone is a singleton in its sample. This rearrangement joins TRBV6-5 to TRBJ2-5; tentative D call: TRBD1 (6 bases). The CDR3 has 13 amino acids. Germline CDR1 and CDR2: MNHEY and SVGAGI. Between the trimmed V and J ends, which lost 6 bases and 5 bases, there was a span of 13 bases. The CDR3 DNA sequence: TGTGCCAGCAGACGCACAGGGATGGAGACCCAGTACTTC. It yields the protein CASRRTGMETQYF.

The chain joins TRBV6-6 to TRBJ2-5; D gene uncertain. The CDR3 is 14 residues long. Looked up from germline, CDR1 is MNHNY and CDR2 is SVGAGI (reference sequence). Trimming took off 2 bases at V and 2 bases at J, with 9 bases between the two ends. The CDR3 region is CASSYVTAQETQYF. The CDR3 bases are TGTGCCAGCAGTTACGTGACGGCACAAGAGACCCAGTACTTC.

The chain recombines TRBV27 with TRBJ2-2; D possibly uses TRBD1 or TRBD2 (5 bases each). Germline CDR1 and CDR2: MNHEY and SMNVEV (reference sequence). Trimming shortened V by 2 bases and J by 2 bases, and 12 bases separated the two germline ends. The CDR3 length is 16 residues. The CDR3 bases are TGTGCCAGCAGTTTAATCTCGGGACCCAACACCGGGGAGCTGTTTTTT. Translated: CASSLISGPNTGELFF.

In DNA form, the CDR3 reads TGTGCCAGCAGCAACCCGGGGCTTCGGTCTTATTCACCCCTCCACTTT. Translating gives CASSNPGLRSYSPLHF. The V and J genes are TRBV28 and TRBJ1-6, with D possibly matching TRBD1 (5 bases). The CDR3 is 16 residues long. V dropped 6 bases and J dropped 8 bases, with 20 bases sitting between them. Germline V gene sequence: CDR1 MDHEN, CDR2 SYDVKM.

This clone showed up just a few times. One end of the junction fails to match germline, which may point to a read error. The V call is TRBV7-2, the J call TRBJ2-7; TRBD1 is a possible D gene (6 bases). Germline-derived CDR1 and CDR2 are SGHTA and FQGNSA. The CDR3 consists of 13 residues. DNA of the CDR3: TGTGCCAGCAGCTTAGCCAAGGAAGGGACACCCTCCTTC. It specifies CASSLAKEGTPSF.

This clone was recorded only once. The chain combines TRBV19 with TRBJ2-3, with 9 nucleotides matching TRBD1. CDR3 length: 15 residues. In germline, CDR1 is LNHDA, CDR2 SQIVND (reference sequence). Trimming took 4 bases from V and 11 from J; bases not matched to a gene: 13. This CDR3 reads CASSTADRGGTLQYF. In DNA, the CDR3 is TGTGCCAGTAGTACGGCCGACAGGGGGGGGACGTTGCAGTATTTT.

This chain links TRBV27 with TRBJ2-7, with D perhaps matching TRBD1 (6 bases). The CDR3 spans 15 residues. CDR1 and CDR2 from the germline V gene are MNHEY and SMNVEV (reference sequence). V was trimmed by 6 bases and J by 2 bases, leaving 17 bases between them. The CDR3 sequence: CASSTPGRGPYEQYF. The CDR3 nucleotides are TGTGCCAGCAGCACCCCAGGCAGGGGCCCCTACGAGCAGTACTTC.

The rearrangement links TRBV7-7 to TRBJ2-1; tentatively, D is TRBD2 (6 bases). The CDR3 extends over 15 amino acids. Germline-derived CDR1 and CDR2 are SSHAT and FNYEAQ (reference sequence). Trimming removed 3 bases at V and 4 bases at J, with 13 bases between. Written as DNA, the CDR3 is TGTGCCAGCAGCTTTGGTATGGGGGGATACAATGAGCAGTTCTTC. This translates into CASSFGMGGYNEQFF.

The gene calls are TRBV30 and TRBJ1-6, with 11 bases that match TRBD1. This CDR3 spans 14 amino acids. J gave up 8 bases and V 5 bases, and 5 bases lay outside the gene matches. The germline V gene encodes CDR1 GTSNPN and CDR2 SVGIG (reference sequence). In nucleotides, the CDR3 is TGTGCCTGGCGGACAGGGGGCGCGTATTCACCCCTCCACTTT. Translation gives CAWRTGGAYSPLHF.

The chain couples TRBV5-1 to TRBJ1-3, with D possibly matching TRBD1 (5 bases). Trimming took 5 bases from V and 4 from J, leaving 10 bases between them. The CDR3 runs to 13 residues. CDR1 and CDR2 from the germline V gene are SGHRS and YFSETQ. CDR3 bases: TGCGCCAGCAGTTTAGGGGACGGAAACACCATATATTTT. Translated: CASSLGDGNTIYF. Looking up the rest from reference TRBV5-1 and TRBJ1-3 gives the full variable domain: KAGVTQTPRYLIKTRGQQVTLSCSPISGHRSVSWYQQTPGQGLQFLFEYFSETQRNKGNFPGRFSGRQFSNSRSEMNVSTLELGDSALYLCASSLGDGNTIYFGEGSWLTVV.

The chain joins TRBV6-1 to TRBJ1-4; the D gene is possibly TRBD1 (6 bases). Germline lookup yields CDR1 MNHNS and CDR2 SASEGT. CDR3 length equals 16 residues. Deletions cut 2 bases from V and 0 bases from J, with 10 bases between. For the CDR3, the DNA is TGTGCCAGCAGTGAAAGGACAGTCGCAACTAATGAAAAACTGTTTTTT. Translation gives CASSERTVATNEKLFF.

The chain couples TRBV19 to TRBJ1-6; 7 nucleotides match TRBD1. The junction had 6 bases not matched to a gene; V was cut back by 5 bases and J by 5 bases. The CDR3 has 15 amino acids. The V gene's germline CDR1 is LNHDA and CDR2 SQIVND (reference sequence). CDR3 nucleotides: TGTGCCAGTAGTGTCAGGGGGTTCCATAATTCACCCCTCCACTTT. The encoded protein is CASSVRGFHNSPLHF.

J is TRBJ1-5 and V is TRBV19, with D hard to call. CDR1 is LNHDA, CDR2 SQIVND, per germline (reference sequence). V lost 5 bases and J lost 6, with 11 bases in between. The CDR3 length is 13 residues. CDR3 DNA: TGTGCCAGTAGTGATACGGGGTTTCAGCCCCAGCATTTT. This gives the protein CASSDTGFQPQHF.

The V call is TRBV7-2, the J call TRBJ1-1; no clear D. Germline loops: CDR1 SGHTA, CDR2 FQGNSA. The CDR3 has 13 amino acids. V was shortened by 1 base and J by 2 bases, with 5 bases between the two germline ends. CDR3 coding DNA: TGTGCCAGCAGCTTAGTCCCCAACACTGAAGCTTTCTTT. Residues: CASSLVPNTEAFF.